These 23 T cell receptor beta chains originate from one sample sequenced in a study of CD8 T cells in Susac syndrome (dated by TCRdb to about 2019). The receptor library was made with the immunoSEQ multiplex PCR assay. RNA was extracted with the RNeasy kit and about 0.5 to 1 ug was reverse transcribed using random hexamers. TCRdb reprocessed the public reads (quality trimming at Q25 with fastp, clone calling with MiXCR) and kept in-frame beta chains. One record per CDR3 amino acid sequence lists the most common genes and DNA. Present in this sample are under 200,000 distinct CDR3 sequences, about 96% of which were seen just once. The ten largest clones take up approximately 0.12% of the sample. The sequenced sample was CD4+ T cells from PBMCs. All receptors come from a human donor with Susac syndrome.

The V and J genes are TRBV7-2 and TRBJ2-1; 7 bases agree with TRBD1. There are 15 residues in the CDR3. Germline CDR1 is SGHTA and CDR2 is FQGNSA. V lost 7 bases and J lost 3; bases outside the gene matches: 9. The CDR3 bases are TGTGCCAGCACCGATTATGGGGACAGCTACAATGAGCAGTTCTTC. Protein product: CASTDYGDSYNEQFF.

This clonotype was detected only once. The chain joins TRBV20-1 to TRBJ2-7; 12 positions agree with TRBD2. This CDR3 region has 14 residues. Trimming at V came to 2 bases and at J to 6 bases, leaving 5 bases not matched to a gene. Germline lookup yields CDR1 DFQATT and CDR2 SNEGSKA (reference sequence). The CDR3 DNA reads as TGCAGTGCTAGACAGACTAGCGGGAGAACCGAGCAGTACTTC. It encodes CSARQTSGRTEQYF.

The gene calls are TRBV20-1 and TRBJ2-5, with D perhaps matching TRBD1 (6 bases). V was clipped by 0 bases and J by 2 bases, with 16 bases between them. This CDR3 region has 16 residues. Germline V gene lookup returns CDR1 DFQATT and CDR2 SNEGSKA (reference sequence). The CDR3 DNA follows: TGCAGTGCTAGAGAGCGACCTTGGGGGCGGCAAGAGACCCAGTACTTC. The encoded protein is CSARERPWGRQETQYF.

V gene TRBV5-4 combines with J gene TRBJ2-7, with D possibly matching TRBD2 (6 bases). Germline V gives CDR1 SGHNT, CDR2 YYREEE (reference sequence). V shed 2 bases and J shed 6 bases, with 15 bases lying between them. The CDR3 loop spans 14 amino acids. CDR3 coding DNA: TGTGCCAGCAGCTTTCGTGGTAGCGGTGCCGAGCAGTACTTC. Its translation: CASSFRGSGAEQYF.

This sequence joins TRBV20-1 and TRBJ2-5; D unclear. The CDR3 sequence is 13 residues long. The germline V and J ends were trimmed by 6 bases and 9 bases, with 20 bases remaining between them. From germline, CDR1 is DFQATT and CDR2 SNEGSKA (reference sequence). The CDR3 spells CSAPKTGQESQYF. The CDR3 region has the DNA TGCAGTGCCCCGAAGACCGGCCAAGAATCCCAGTACTTC.

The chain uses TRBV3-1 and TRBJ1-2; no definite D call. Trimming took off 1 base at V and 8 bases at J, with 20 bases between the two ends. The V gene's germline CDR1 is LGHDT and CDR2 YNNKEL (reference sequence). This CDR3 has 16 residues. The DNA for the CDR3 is TGTGCCAGCAGCCAAGCCTTGGCCGGATTGTCTATAGGCTACACCTTC. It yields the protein CASSQALAGLSIGYTF. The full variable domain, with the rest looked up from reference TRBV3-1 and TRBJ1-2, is DTAVSQTPKYLVTQMGNDKSIKCEQNLGHDTMYWYKQDSKKFLKIMFSYNNKELIINETVPNRFSPKSPDKAHLNLHINSLELGDSAVYFCASSQALAGLSIGYTFGSGTRLTVV.

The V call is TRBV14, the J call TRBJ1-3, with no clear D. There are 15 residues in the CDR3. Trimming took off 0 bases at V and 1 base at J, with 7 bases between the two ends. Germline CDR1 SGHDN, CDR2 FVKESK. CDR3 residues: CASSQDGRSGNTIYF. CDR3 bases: TGTGCCAGCAGCCAAGACGGGAGGTCTGGAAACACCATATATTTT.

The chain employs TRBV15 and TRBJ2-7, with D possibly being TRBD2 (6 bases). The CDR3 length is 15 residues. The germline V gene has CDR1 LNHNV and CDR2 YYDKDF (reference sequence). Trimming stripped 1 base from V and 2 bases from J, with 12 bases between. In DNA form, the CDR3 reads TGTGCCACCAGCAGAGGGGGAGGACCGCCCTACGAGCAGTACGTC. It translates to CATSRGGGPPYEQYV.

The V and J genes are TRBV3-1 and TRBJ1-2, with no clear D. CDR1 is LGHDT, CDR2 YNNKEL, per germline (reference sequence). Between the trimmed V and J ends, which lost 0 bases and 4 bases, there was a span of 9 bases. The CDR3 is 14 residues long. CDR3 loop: CASSQEGSIYGYTF. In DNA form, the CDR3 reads TGTGCCAGCAGCCAAGAAGGCAGCATCTATGGCTACACCTTC.

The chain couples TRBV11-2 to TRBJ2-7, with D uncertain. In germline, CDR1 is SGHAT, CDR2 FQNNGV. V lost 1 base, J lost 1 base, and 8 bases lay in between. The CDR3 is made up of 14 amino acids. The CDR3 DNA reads TGTGCCAGCAGCTTAGGGATAGTTTCCTACGAGCAGTACTTC. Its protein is CASSLGIVSYEQYF.

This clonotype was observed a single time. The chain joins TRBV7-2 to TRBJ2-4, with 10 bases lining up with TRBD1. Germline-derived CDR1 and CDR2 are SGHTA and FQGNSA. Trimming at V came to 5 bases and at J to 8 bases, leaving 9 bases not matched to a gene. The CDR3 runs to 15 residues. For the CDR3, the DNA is TGTGCCAGCAGCCCTGACAGGGGGCGACGGGACATTCAGTACTTC. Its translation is CASSPDRGRRDIQYF.

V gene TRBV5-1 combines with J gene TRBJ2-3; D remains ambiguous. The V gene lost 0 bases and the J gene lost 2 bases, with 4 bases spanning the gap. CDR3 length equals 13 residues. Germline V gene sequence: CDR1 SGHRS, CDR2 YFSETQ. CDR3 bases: TGCGCCAGCAGCTTGGACTTCACAGATACGCAGTATTTT. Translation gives CASSLDFTDTQYF.

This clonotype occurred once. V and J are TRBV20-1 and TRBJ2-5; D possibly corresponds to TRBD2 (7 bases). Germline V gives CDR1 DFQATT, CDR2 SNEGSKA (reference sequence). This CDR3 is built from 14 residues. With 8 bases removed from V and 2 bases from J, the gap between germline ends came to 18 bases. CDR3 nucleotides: TGCAGTTACACCGCGAGGGGGGGACAAGAGACCCAGTACTTC. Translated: CSYTARGGQETQYF.

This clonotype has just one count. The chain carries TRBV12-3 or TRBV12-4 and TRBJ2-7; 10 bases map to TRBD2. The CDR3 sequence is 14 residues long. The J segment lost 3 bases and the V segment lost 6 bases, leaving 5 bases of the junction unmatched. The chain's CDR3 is CASSLAGDGYEQYF. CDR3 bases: TGTGCCAGCAGCCTAGCGGGAGACGGCTACGAGCAGTACTTC.

This chain's CDR3 is CASSQWETQYF. The CDR3 DNA follows: TGTGCCAGCAGCCAGTGGGAGACCCAGTACTTC. This chain joins TRBV14 and TRBJ2-5; D call uncertain. The V end lost 3 bases, the J end lost 5 bases, and 4 bases lay between the germline ends. Germline CDR1 and CDR2: SGHDN and FVKESK. This CDR3 is built from 11 residues.

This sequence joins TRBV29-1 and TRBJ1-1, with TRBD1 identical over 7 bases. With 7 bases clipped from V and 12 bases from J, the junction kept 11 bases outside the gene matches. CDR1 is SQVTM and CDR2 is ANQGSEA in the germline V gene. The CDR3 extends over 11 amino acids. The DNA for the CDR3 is TGCAGCGGTGTTCGAGGGGGCATATCTTTCTTT. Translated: CSGVRGGISFF.

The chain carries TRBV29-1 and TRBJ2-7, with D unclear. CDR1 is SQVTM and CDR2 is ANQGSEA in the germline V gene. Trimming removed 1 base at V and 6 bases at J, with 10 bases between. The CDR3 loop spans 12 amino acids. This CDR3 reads CSVEGVLREQYF. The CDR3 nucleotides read TGCAGCGTTGAAGGAGTTTTACGCGAGCAGTACTTC.

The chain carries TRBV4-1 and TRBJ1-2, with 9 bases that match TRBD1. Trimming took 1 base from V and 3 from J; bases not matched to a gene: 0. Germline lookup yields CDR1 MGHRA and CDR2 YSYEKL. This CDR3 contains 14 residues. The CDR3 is CASSQGDRDYGYTF. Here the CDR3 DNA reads TGCGCCAGCAGCCAAGGGGACAGGGACTATGGCTACACCTTC.

DNA for the CDR3: TGTGCCAGCAGCGTCTCCGGGACTAGCGGCGAGACCCAGTACTTC. It encodes CASSVSGTSGETQYF. This chain links TRBV7-3 with TRBJ2-5; 11 bases line up with TRBD2. Germline trimming cut 5 bases from V and 5 bases from J; bases unmatched to any gene: 7. The CDR3 is 15 residues long. Germline CDR1 SGHTA, CDR2 FQGTGA.

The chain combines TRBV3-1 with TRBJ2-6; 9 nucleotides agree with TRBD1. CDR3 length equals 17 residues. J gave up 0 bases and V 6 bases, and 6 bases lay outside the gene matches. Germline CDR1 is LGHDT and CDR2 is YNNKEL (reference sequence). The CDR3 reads CASRAPGQGSGANVLTF. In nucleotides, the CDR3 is TGTGCCAGCAGGGCGCCGGGACAGGGCTCTGGGGCCAACGTCCTGACTTTC.

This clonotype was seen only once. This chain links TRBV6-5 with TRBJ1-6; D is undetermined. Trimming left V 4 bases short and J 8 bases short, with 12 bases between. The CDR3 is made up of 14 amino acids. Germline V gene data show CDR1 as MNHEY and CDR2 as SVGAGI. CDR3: CASSSGLVYSPLHF. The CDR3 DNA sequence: TGTGCCAGCAGTTCGGGGTTAGTCTATTCACCCCTCCACTTT.

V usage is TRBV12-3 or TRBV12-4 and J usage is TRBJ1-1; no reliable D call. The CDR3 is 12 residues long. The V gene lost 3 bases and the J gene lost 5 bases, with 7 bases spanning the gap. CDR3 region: CASSFGRTEAFF. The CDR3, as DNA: TGTGCCAGCAGTTTCGGACGGACTGAAGCTTTCTTT.

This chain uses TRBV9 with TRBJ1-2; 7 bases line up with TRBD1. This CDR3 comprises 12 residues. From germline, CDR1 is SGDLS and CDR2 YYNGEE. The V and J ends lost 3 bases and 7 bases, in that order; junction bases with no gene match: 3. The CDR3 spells CASSAGTVGYTF. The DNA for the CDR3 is TGTGCCAGCAGCGCAGGGACAGTTGGCTACACCTTC.